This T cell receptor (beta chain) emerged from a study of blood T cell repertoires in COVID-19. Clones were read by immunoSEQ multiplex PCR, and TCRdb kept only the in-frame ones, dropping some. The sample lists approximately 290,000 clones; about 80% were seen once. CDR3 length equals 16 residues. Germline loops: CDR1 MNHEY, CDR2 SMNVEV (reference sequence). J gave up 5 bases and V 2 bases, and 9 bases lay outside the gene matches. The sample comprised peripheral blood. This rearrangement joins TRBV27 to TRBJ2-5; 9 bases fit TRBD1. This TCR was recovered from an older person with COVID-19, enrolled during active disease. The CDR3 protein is CASSLRTGGAGETQYF. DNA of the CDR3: TGTGCCAGCAGTTTACGAACAGGGGGCGCTGGTGAGACCCAGTACTTC.